The T cell receptor (beta chain) under discussion was sequenced for a study of shared clonotypes between healthy human individuals. Study overall: Every donor yielded three CD4 naive, three CD4 memory, two CD8 naive and one CD8 memory plate. Study-wide findings and caveats: Shared across four donors were 4% to 6% of the naive CD4 clonotypes.

Measured with immunoSEQ multiplex PCR; TCRdb has only the in-frame clones, and not every one. The sample holds 800,000 to 1,200,000 clones, 78% seen once. Germline values: CDR1 KGHSH, CDR2 LQKENI. This CDR3 has 13 amino acids. V was shortened by 3 bases and J by 2 bases, with 5 bases between the two germline ends. The healthy adult donors were HIV-negative and reported no recent acute infections or vaccinations. Adult Caucasians living in Nashville, Tennessee made up all of the donors. In regard to this clone: Its target is unknown. Other DNA sequences in the sample encode the same CDR3.

Sequenced material: memory CD4+ T cells from PBMCs. The subset is: CD45RA-negative fraction. This chain joins TRBV18 and TRBJ1-5; D is ambiguous. This sequence was found in a man in his late teens or twenties in good health. Some clones in this sample may be carry-over from other donors' samples. The CDR3 is CASSPAGNQPQHF. The CDR3 DNA follows: TGTGCCAGCTCACCCGCGGGCAATCAGCCCCAGCATTTT.